This T cell receptor (beta chain) emerged from a study of T cell responses to AZD1222 COVID-19 vaccine. Notes on the study in general: Seropositivity was recorded at baseline in only a handful of AZD1222 recipients.

On this clone itself: Its target is not known.

Assay: immunoSEQ multiplex PCR; the TCRdb copy retains only in-frame clones and omits some. The repertoire includes 100,000 or so clones, around nine tenths of them detected once, and approximately 15% sits in the top ten. The germline V gene encodes CDR1 LNHDA and CDR2 SQIVND (reference sequence). V lost 3 bases, J lost 7 bases, and 8 bases stayed unmatched. The CDR3 length is 14 residues. The rearrangement joins TRBV19 to TRBJ2-7; 8 bases fit TRBD1. The sample in question was peripheral blood, obtained on day 0 of AZD1222 vaccination. This clonotype was sampled from an adult in good health. The CDR3 loop is CASSMAQGAGEQYF. In DNA, the CDR3 is TGTGCCAGTAGTATGGCTCAGGGGGCGGGAGAGCAGTACTTC. Variable domain in full (rest from reference TRBV19 and TRBJ2-7): DGGITQSPKYLFRKEGQNVTLSCEQNLNHDAMYWYRQDPGQGLRLIYYSQIVNDFQKGDIAEGYSVSREKKESFPLTVTSAQKNPTAFYLCASSMAQGAGEQYFGPGTRLTVT.